The T cell receptor beta chain described here comes from a study of CD4 T cells in relation to SARS-CoV-2 and coronaviruses. Study details: After nine to eleven days of antigen culture, PBMC TCR beta CDR3s were sequenced. Convalescent patients were fewer than ten males and a handful of females; two were Hispanic.

As regards this clone: Its antigen remains unidentified.

Broader study findings: Monoreactive clones expanded significantly more to SARS-CoV-2 than crossreactive clones did. Approximately 65% of donors had memory CD4+ clonotypes crossrecognizing SARS-CoV-2 and common cold coronavirus spike.

The ends lost 5 bases at V and 6 bases at J; junction bases unmatched: 11. Germline V gene data show CDR1 as SGHTA and CDR2 as FQGTGA. This CDR3 spans 15 amino acids. Using immunoSEQ multiplex PCR, the repertoire was profiled, and TCRdb retains in-frame clones only, with some absent. The sample has tens of thousands of clones, about 80% seen once. The receptor's source is an adult with COVID-19. The specimen sequenced was memory CD4+ T cells from PBMCs, cultured in vitro. The rearrangement joins TRBV7-3 to TRBJ2-7; 9 nucleotides agree with TRBD2. CDR3 nucleotides: TGTGCCAGCAGCGGAAGCGGGAGGCCCTGGGGCGAGCAGTACTTC. Protein: CASSGSGRPWGEQYF.